The rows below give T cell receptor beta chains drawn from one sample of a study of response to subunit inactivated influenza vaccine. From the RT-PCR reads, TCRdb called clonotypes with MiXCR, one entry per CDR3 protein. The sample has about 520,000 distinct CDR3 sequences; 7.2% are singletons. The sequenced sample was PBMCs from blood, obtained 23 months after vaccination. All receptors come from a man aged 50-75 years who received an inactivated influenza vaccine. Both conserved end residues are trimmed from each CDR3. The D gene is left open where the match is weak.

d_call j_call v_call cdr3_aa
NA TRBJ1-6 TRBV4-3 ASRAGDFNSPLH
TRBD2 TRBJ2-7 TRBV18 ASSPRTSGRIDEQY
TRBD2 TRBJ2-7 TRBV2 ASSGTSEPYEQY
NA TRBJ2-3 TRBV12-3/TRBV12-4 ASSSGTSDTQY
NA TRBJ2-1 TRBV7-2 ASSARNSNEQF
TRBD2 TRBJ2-3 TRBV20-1 SARDGLAGTDTQY
TRBD2 TRBJ2-1 TRBV4-3 ASRTRDQRETTYNEQF
TRBD2 TRBJ2-3 TRBV7-9 ASRNGPGLGTDTQY
TRBD1 TRBJ1-2 TRBV20-1 SARRGLAVYGYT
NA TRBJ2-7 TRBV6-2/TRBV6-3 ASSYAGTYEQY
NA TRBJ2-4 TRBV11-2 ASSLGPRTNIQY
NA TRBJ2-7 TRBV4-1 ASSQGAGVLEQY
NA TRBJ2-2 TRBV20-1 SARGTFLNTGELF
NA TRBJ1-2 TRBV14 ASSEDSSYGYT
NA TRBJ1-5 TRBV19 ASSMGRRGNQPQH
TRBD1 TRBJ1-4 TRBV4-3 ASSQLPGQGNEKLF
NA TRBJ2-3 TRBV19 ASIDGSGRDTQY
TRBD1 TRBJ2-5 TRBV10-3 AISPGQQQETQY
NA TRBJ2-1 TRBV6-1 ATLPSPGRSFNEQF
NA TRBJ1-2 TRBV5-6 ASSLGGTGYGYT
TRBD1 TRBJ2-5 TRBV29-1 SVATGTGQETQY
TRBD2 TRBJ2-7 TRBV11-2 ASSFDRGGSSYEQY